A selection of T cell receptor beta chains follows, all from one sample in a study of cytomegalovirus exposure and HLA in healthy donors. Data came from immunoSEQ multiplex PCR; TCRdb stores just in-frame clones and leaves some out. With some 130,000 clones in the sample, the ten largest clones hold 1.7%. The sequencing input was PBMCs. Every receptor here comes from a man aged 18 to 35 in good health and CMV-seronegative. The CDR3 runs from the conserved cysteine through the conserved F or W. Each record gives: V gene, D gene, J gene, CDR3 DNA, CDR3 protein. D genes are given only for firm matches.

V gene: TRBV7-9
D gene: TRBD2
J gene: TRBJ2-7
CDR3 DNA: TGTGCCAGCAGCCCTCCCTGGGCGGGGGGGACGGGAGAGCAGTACTTC
CDR3 protein: CASSPPWAGGTGEQYF

V gene: TRBV29-1
D gene: TRBD2
J gene: TRBJ2-2
CDR3 DNA: TGCAGCGTTGAAGAGAGGAGCGGGGGGGCCACCGGGGAGCTGTTTTTT
CDR3 protein: CSVEERSGGATGELFF

V gene: TRBV27
D gene: .
J gene: TRBJ1-1
CDR3 DNA: TGTGCCAGCAGGCGAACCACAGGGTTCGTGAACACTGAAGCTTTCTTT
CDR3 protein: CASRRTTGFVNTEAFF

V gene: TRBV5-4
D gene: TRBD2
J gene: TRBJ2-7
CDR3 DNA: TGTGCCAGCAGGGCGGGAGGCGAGCAGTACTTC
CDR3 protein: CASRAGGEQYF

V gene: TRBV30
D gene: .
J gene: TRBJ1-2
CDR3 DNA: TGTGCCTGGAGTGTACGGGGAGCTTACAACTATGGCTACACCTTC
CDR3 protein: CAWSVRGAYNYGYTF

V gene: TRBV6-5
D gene: .
J gene: TRBJ2-7
CDR3 DNA: TGTGCCAGCAGTTACTCGTACGGAGCCTACGAGCAGTACTTC
CDR3 protein: CASSYSYGAYEQYF

V gene: TRBV4-3
D gene: .
J gene: TRBJ2-7
CDR3 DNA: TGCGCCAGCAGCCCCAGTCCCGGGGGCTACGAGCAGTACTTC
CDR3 protein: CASSPSPGGYEQYF

V gene: TRBV6-6
D gene: .
J gene: TRBJ2-7
CDR3 DNA: TGTGCCAGCGCCGAGATAGGGGTCTCGAACGAGCAGTACTTC
CDR3 protein: CASAEIGVSNEQYF

V gene: TRBV5-4
D gene: TRBD1
J gene: TRBJ2-7
CDR3 DNA: TGTGCCAGCGGCACCCGGGGACAGCCCTACGAGCAGTACTTC
CDR3 protein: CASGTRGQPYEQYF

V gene: TRBV18
D gene: .
J gene: TRBJ1-4
CDR3 DNA: TGTGCCAGCTCACGCGAGGCCACCCTAGAGGAAAAACTGTTTTTT
CDR3 protein: CASSREATLEEKLFF

V gene: TRBV19
D gene: TRBD2
J gene: TRBJ2-1
CDR3 DNA: TGTGCCAGTGGGACTAGCGCCTACAATGAGCAGTTCTTC
CDR3 protein: CASGTSAYNEQFF

V gene: TRBV5-8
D gene: TRBD1
J gene: TRBJ2-6
CDR3 DNA: TGTGCCAGCAGCCCGACAGGGGTGTCTGGGGCCAACGTCCTGACTTTC
CDR3 protein: CASSPTGVSGANVLTF

V gene: TRBV19
D gene: .
J gene: TRBJ1-3
CDR3 DNA: TGTGCCACCGATACAGGGAACTCTGGAAACACCATATATTTT
CDR3 protein: CATDTGNSGNTIYF

V gene: TRBV5-4
D gene: TRBD1
J gene: TRBJ1-2
CDR3 DNA: TGTGCCGCCAGTCGGGACAGGGGGCTGGACTATGGCTACACCTTC
CDR3 protein: CAASRDRGLDYGYTF

V gene: TRBV29-1
D gene: TRBD1
J gene: TRBJ2-7
CDR3 DNA: TGCAGCGCCCGACAGGGGAGTTATGAGCAGTACTTC
CDR3 protein: CSARQGSYEQYF

V gene: TRBV2
D gene: TRBD1
J gene: TRBJ1-2
CDR3 DNA: TGTGCCAGCAGGCCGGACAGGTATGGCTACACCTTC
CDR3 protein: CASRPDRYGYTF

V gene: TRBV6-5
D gene: .
J gene: TRBJ2-4
CDR3 DNA: TGTGCCAGCAGTCCCCCCGGCGGGATTCAGTACTTC
CDR3 protein: CASSPPGGIQYF

V gene: TRBV15
D gene: .
J gene: TRBJ2-5
CDR3 DNA: TGTGCCACCAGCAGAGGCCAAGACAGGAAAGAGACCCAGTACTTC
CDR3 protein: CATSRGQDRKETQYF

V gene: TRBV7-2
D gene: TRBD1
J gene: TRBJ2-3
CDR3 DNA: TGTGCCAGCAGTATCGGACAGGGTAGAGATACGCAGTATTTT
CDR3 protein: CASSIGQGRDTQYF

V gene: TRBV18
D gene: .
J gene: TRBJ2-7
CDR3 DNA: TGTGCCAGCTCACCGGATAGCGACGAGCAGTACTTC
CDR3 protein: CASSPDSDEQYF

V gene: TRBV9
D gene: TRBD1
J gene: TRBJ2-7
CDR3 DNA: TGTGCCAGCAGCGTAGGGGGACAGGGGGACGAGCAGTACTTC
CDR3 protein: CASSVGGQGDEQYF

V gene: TRBV5-6
D gene: TRBD2
J gene: TRBJ2-1
CDR3 DNA: TGTGCCAGCAGCTGGGGACTAGCGGGAAACAATGAGCAGTTCTTC
CDR3 protein: CASSWGLAGNNEQFF

V gene: TRBV30
D gene: TRBD2
J gene: TRBJ2-3
CDR3 DNA: TGTGCCTGGGGGCGGGGGGGCACAGATACGCAGTATTTT
CDR3 protein: CAWGRGGTDTQYF

V gene: TRBV30
D gene: .
J gene: TRBJ2-2
CDR3 DNA: TGTGCCTGGAGTTCCAGGGGTGCCGGGGAGCTGTTTTTT
CDR3 protein: CAWSSRGAGELFF

V gene: TRBV7-9
D gene: .
J gene: TRBJ1-6
CDR3 DNA: TGTGCCAGCAGCCCTAACGGGAATTCACCCCTCCACTTT
CDR3 protein: CASSPNGNSPLHF

V gene: TRBV5-1
D gene: TRBD1
J gene: TRBJ1-5
CDR3 DNA: TGCGCCAGCAGGGAAGGGACAGGGTCAAGTCAGCCCCAGCATTTT
CDR3 protein: CASREGTGSSQPQHF

V gene: TRBV18
D gene: .
J gene: TRBJ1-4
CDR3 DNA: TGTGCCAGCTCACCATTTGGGGAGAGCGAAAAACTGTTTTTT
CDR3 protein: CASSPFGESEKLFF

V gene: TRBV28
D gene: TRBD1
J gene: TRBJ2-5
CDR3 DNA: TGTGCCAGCAGTTTAGCCAGGGGGTTGCAGGAGACCCAGTACTTC
CDR3 protein: CASSLARGLQETQYF

V gene: TRBV19
D gene: .
J gene: TRBJ2-1
CDR3 DNA: .
CDR3 protein: CASTSGQAPSDGQFF

V gene: TRBV27
D gene: .
J gene: TRBJ2-3
CDR3 DNA: TGTGCCAGCAGTCCCCGGCTAGGCCCTGATACGCAGTATTTT
CDR3 protein: CASSPRLGPDTQYF

V gene: TRBV6-4
D gene: .
J gene: TRBJ2-1
CDR3 DNA: TGTGCCAGCAGTGACTTGGGGGCTTTAGGGGCCGGAGAGCAGTTCTTC
CDR3 protein: CASSDLGALGAGEQFF

V gene: TRBV7-9
D gene: .
J gene: TRBJ2-5
CDR3 DNA: TGTGCCAGCAGCTTCGGTGAGACCCAGTACTTC
CDR3 protein: CASSFGETQYF

V gene: TRBV11-2
D gene: TRBD2
J gene: TRBJ2-2
CDR3 DNA: TGTGCCAGCAGCCCAACTGGGACTAGCGGGGGTTCAGGGGAGCTGTTTTTT
CDR3 protein: CASSPTGTSGGSGELFF

V gene: TRBV2
D gene: .
J gene: TRBJ1-1
CDR3 DNA: TGTGCCAGCAGTGAAAGTGGACAGTGGGGCACTGAAGCTTTCTTT
CDR3 protein: CASSESGQWGTEAFF

V gene: TRBV5-4
D gene: .
J gene: TRBJ1-6
CDR3 DNA: TGTGCCAGCAGTATTGGGGGGGGCTCCTATAATTCACCCCTCCACTTT
CDR3 protein: CASSIGGGSYNSPLHF

V gene: TRBV6-6
D gene: TRBD2
J gene: TRBJ2-1
CDR3 DNA: TGTGCCAGCATCCCCTCGGGGAGCGGGAAACGTGAGCAGTTCTTC
CDR3 protein: CASIPSGSGKREQFF

V gene: TRBV5-1
D gene: .
J gene: TRBJ2-2
CDR3 DNA: TGCGCCAGCAGCACACCCCCATTGACAGGCTTAGACACCGGGGAGCTGTTTTTT
CDR3 protein: CASSTPPLTGLDTGELFF

V gene: TRBV7-9
D gene: TRBD2
J gene: TRBJ2-1
CDR3 DNA: TGTGCCAGCAGCCCTTATAGCGGGGCCCACAATGAGCAGTTCTTC
CDR3 protein: CASSPYSGAHNEQFF

V gene: TRBV19
D gene: .
J gene: TRBJ1-4
CDR3 DNA: TGTGCCAGTAGTTCGGTGTTGGGGGCTGAAAAACTGTTTTTT
CDR3 protein: CASSSVLGAEKLFF

V gene: TRBV28
D gene: TRBD1
J gene: TRBJ2-4
CDR3 DNA: TGTGCCAGCAGTTGGGGGGACAGGGTTGTCAAAAACATTCAGTACTTC
CDR3 protein: CASSWGDRVVKNIQYF

V gene: TRBV28
D gene: .
J gene: TRBJ2-7
CDR3 DNA: TGTGCCAGCAGCCCGGCCGGGGGGCGGTACGAGCAGTACTTC
CDR3 protein: CASSPAGGRYEQYF

V gene: TRBV18
D gene: TRBD2
J gene: TRBJ2-7
CDR3 DNA: TGTGCCAGCTCACCCTCACTAGCGGCCTCCCCCATCGGGGAGCAGTACTTC
CDR3 protein: CASSPSLAASPIGEQYF

V gene: TRBV18
D gene: TRBD2
J gene: TRBJ2-3
CDR3 DNA: TGTGCCAGCTCATCACTTGAACCGGGACTAGCGGGAGGTACGCAGTATTTT
CDR3 protein: CASSSLEPGLAGGTQYF

V gene: TRBV19
D gene: .
J gene: TRBJ1-2
CDR3 DNA: TGTGCCAGTAGTATAAATTTGCAGGGAATTACCAACTATGGCTACACCTTC
CDR3 protein: CASSINLQGITNYGYTF

V gene: TRBV28
D gene: .
J gene: TRBJ1-5
CDR3 DNA: TGTGCCAGCAAATCAGGCAATCAGCCCCAGCATTTT
CDR3 protein: CASKSGNQPQHF

V gene: TRBV14
D gene: .
J gene: TRBJ2-3
CDR3 DNA: TGTGCCAGCAGCCAGGGGGGGCCGCAGTATTTT
CDR3 protein: CASSQGGPQYF

V gene: TRBV6-4
D gene: .
J gene: TRBJ1-1
CDR3 DNA: TGTGCCAGCAGTGACTCGAACAGGATAACGAACACTGAAGCTTTCTTT
CDR3 protein: CASSDSNRITNTEAFF

V gene: TRBV25-1
D gene: TRBD1
J gene: TRBJ2-7
CDR3 DNA: TGTGCCAGCAGTGAAACTGCTCTGGGACAGCCTTACGAGCAGTACTTC
CDR3 protein: CASSETALGQPYEQYF

V gene: TRBV4-3
D gene: .
J gene: TRBJ1-1
CDR3 DNA: TGCGCCAGCAGCCAAGAAGTGCGAGTGGTAGCTTTCTTT
CDR3 protein: CASSQEVRVVAFF

V gene: TRBV4-2
D gene: .
J gene: TRBJ1-2
CDR3 DNA: TGTGCCAGCAGCCAAGATCCAGGGCCTAATGGCTACACCTTC
CDR3 protein: CASSQDPGPNGYTF

V gene: TRBV11-3
D gene: TRBD1
J gene: TRBJ2-7
CDR3 DNA: TGTGCCAGCAGCTTCGACAACAGGGGGGCGTCCTACGAGCAGTACTTC
CDR3 protein: CASSFDNRGASYEQYF

V gene: TRBV28
D gene: .
J gene: TRBJ1-1
CDR3 DNA: TGTGCCAGCAGTTTAGGGGGGTCCGGGGGGTCAGAAGCTTTCTTT
CDR3 protein: CASSLGGSGGSEAFF

V gene: TRBV7-9
D gene: .
J gene: TRBJ1-2
CDR3 DNA: TGTGCCAGCAGCTTAGCGCTACAACACTATAACTATGGCTACACCTTC
CDR3 protein: CASSLALQHYNYGYTF

V gene: TRBV12-2
D gene: .
J gene: TRBJ2-1
CDR3 DNA: TGTGCAAGTCGCTTAGCGGGGACTAGCGGGGGCACCTCGTGCGATGAGCAGTTCTTC
CDR3 protein: CASRLAGTSGGTSCDEQFF

V gene: TRBV4-3
D gene: .
J gene: TRBJ2-6
CDR3 DNA: TGCGCCAGCAGCCCACAGTTTTTGCCAGGTGGGGCCAACGTCCTGACTTTC
CDR3 protein: CASSPQFLPGGANVLTF